These T cell receptor beta chains were read from a single sample in a study of Graves' ophthalmopathy and Graves' hyperthyroidism. TCRdb re-called the multiplex PCR reads with MiXCR, one entry per CDR3 protein. The table records over a million distinct CDR3 sequences, about two fifths of them present only once. The sequenced material came from peripheral blood or thyroid tissue (not recorded which). The receptor set was obtained from an adult man with Graves' hyperthyroidism. CDR3s include the opening cysteine and the closing phenylalanine or tryptophan. D genes are given only for firm matches. The size of a clone is reported for some rows only, either as once, few or many, or as a class for expanded clones.

V gene	D gene	J gene	clone size	CDR3 DNA	CDR3 protein
TRBV28	NA	TRBJ2-7	NA	TGTGCCAGCGGGTACACTTCTCCATACGAGCAGTACTTC	CASGYTSPYEQYF
TRBV29-1	NA	TRBJ1-3	many	TGCAGCGTTGAAGAGTTTGGAAACACCATATATTTT	CSVEEFGNTIYF
TRBV2	NA	TRBJ2-7	NA	TGTGCCAGCCGGGGCCTTAGGGCAGGAGGAGGGCGAGAGCAGTACTTC	CASRGLRAGGGREQYF
TRBV28	NA	TRBJ1-2	few	TGTGCCAGCAGTTTATCCGTGTCACGAGTATCCTCCACCTTC	CASSLSVSRVSSTF
TRBV7-9	NA	TRBJ1-2	many	TGTGCCAGCAGCACGTCGGGACACCATGGCTACACCTTC	CASSTSGHHGYTF
TRBV9	NA	TRBJ2-6	NA	TGTGCCAGCAGCGCTTCTAGGGCCAACGTCCTGACTTTC	CASSASRANVLTF
TRBV4-1	NA	TRBJ1-2	few	TGCGCCAGCAGCCAAGCTACTAACTTTAGGAGGGATGGCTACACCTTC	CASSQATNFRRDGYTF
TRBV6-5	TRBD1	TRBJ1-4	few	TGTGCCAGCAGAGGACAGGGGGGTAATGAAAAACTGTTTTTT	CASRGQGGNEKLFF
TRBV6-5	NA	TRBJ1-3	many	TGTGCCAGCAGTTACTCCGGGACAACTGGAAACACCATATATTTT	CASSYSGTTGNTIYF
TRBV19	TRBD1	TRBJ2-7	many	TGTGCCAGTAGGAAGACAGGGGGCAACTCCTACGAGCAGTACTTC	CASRKTGGNSYEQYF
TRBV3-1	NA	TRBJ1-5	NA	TGTGCCAGCAGCCGAGTCCAGAGCAATCAGCCCCAGCATTTT	CASSRVQSNQPQHF
TRBV5-1	TRBD1	TRBJ1-2	NA	TGCGCCAGCAGCTTGCGTTCAGGGGGCGCCTATGGCTACACCTTC	CASSLRSGGAYGYTF
TRBV10-3	NA	TRBJ2-7	NA	TGTGCCATCAGTGATGAAGACAGCTCCTACGACGAGCAGTACTTC	CAISDEDSSYDEQYF
TRBV7-9	TRBD2	TRBJ2-3	NA	TGTGCCAGCAGCCCGACTAGCGGGATGTACACGCAGTATTTT	CASSPTSGMYTQYF
TRBV4-3	NA	TRBJ1-5	few	TGCGCCAGCAGCCAGGACTTGAGGGGCTCGGATCAGCCCCAGCATTTT	CASSQDLRGSDQPQHF
TRBV7-3	NA	TRBJ1-2	NA	TGTGCCAGCAGGGGACTATCCCAAAACACCGGGGAGGGCTACACCTTC	CASRGLSQNTGEGYTF
TRBV6-1	NA	TRBJ1-6	many	TGTGCCAGCAGTGACCTCCTCGGGGGCTTAGGCTCACCCCTCCACTTT	CASSDLLGGLGSPLHF
TRBV29-1	NA	TRBJ1-1	NA	TGCAGCGGGGGGACCCTGGGGAACACTGAAGCTTTCTTT	CSGGTLGNTEAFF
TRBV27	NA	TRBJ1-5	many	TGTGCCAGCAGTTTCCAGGGTGGCAATCAGCCCCAGCATTTT	CASSFQGGNQPQHF
TRBV7-9	NA	TRBJ1-6	many	TGTGCCAGCGTGGGACGACTGGAGTCACCCCTCCACTTT	CASVGRLESPLHF
TRBV20-1	NA	TRBJ1-6	NA	TGCAGTGCGCAGACCGGTCTAGGAGATTATAATTCACCCCTCCACTTT	CSAQTGLGDYNSPLHF
TRBV15	NA	TRBJ2-5	NA	TGTGCCACCAGCAGAGATCTATGGGAGTCCCAGTACTTC	CATSRDLWESQYF
TRBV28	NA	TRBJ2-7	NA	TGTGCCAGCACCCTTGAGGGCTCCTACGAGCAGTACTTC	CASTLEGSYEQYF
TRBV12-3/TRBV12-4	TRBD1	TRBJ2-2	NA	TGTGCCAGCACAACCGGGACAGGGAGCCCCGGGGAGCTGTTTTTT	CASTTGTGSPGELFF
TRBV7-2	NA	TRBJ1-6	many	TGTGCCAGCAGGAGGGAGTCAACTAATTCACCCCTCCACTTT	CASRRESTNSPLHF
TRBV27	TRBD1	TRBJ1-5	few	TGTGCCAGCAGTTTGTTTGGGGACAGTCGGCCCCAGCATTTT	CASSLFGDSRPQHF